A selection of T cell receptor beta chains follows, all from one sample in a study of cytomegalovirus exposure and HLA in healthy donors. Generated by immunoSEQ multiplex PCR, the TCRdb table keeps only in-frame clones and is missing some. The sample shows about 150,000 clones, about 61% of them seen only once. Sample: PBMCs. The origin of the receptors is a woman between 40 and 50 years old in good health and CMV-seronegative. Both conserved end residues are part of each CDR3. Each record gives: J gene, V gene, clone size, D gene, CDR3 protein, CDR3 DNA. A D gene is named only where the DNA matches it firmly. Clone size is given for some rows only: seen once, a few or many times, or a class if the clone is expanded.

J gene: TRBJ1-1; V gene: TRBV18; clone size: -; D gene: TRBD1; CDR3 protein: CASSPWTGLNTEAFF; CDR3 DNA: TGTGCCAGCTCACCATGGACAGGGCTGAACACTGAAGCTTTCTTT
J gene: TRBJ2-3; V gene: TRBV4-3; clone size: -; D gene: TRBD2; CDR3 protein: CASSLDPQRGSTDTQYF; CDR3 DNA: TGCGCCAGCAGCCTTGACCCCCAGCGGGGTAGCACAGATACGCAGTATTTT
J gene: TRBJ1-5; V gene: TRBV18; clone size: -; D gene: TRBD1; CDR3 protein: CASSPYGTGGAQPQHF; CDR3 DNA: TGTGCCAGCTCACCATACGGGACAGGGGGCGCGCAGCCCCAGCATTTT
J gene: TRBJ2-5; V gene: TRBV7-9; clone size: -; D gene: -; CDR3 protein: CASSFRDQETQYF; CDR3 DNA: TGTGCCAGCAGCTTCCGGGACCAAGAGACCCAGTACTTC
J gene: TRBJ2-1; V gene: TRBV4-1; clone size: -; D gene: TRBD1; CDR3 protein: CASSQKQDREIYNEQFF; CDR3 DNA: TGCGCCAGCAGCCAGAAGCAGGACAGGGAAATCTACAATGAGCAGTTCTTC
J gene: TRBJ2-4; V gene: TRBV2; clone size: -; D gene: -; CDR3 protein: CASSEEGQGGNIQYF; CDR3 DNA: TGTGCCAGCAGTGAAGAGGGTCAGGGTGGAAACATTCAGTACTTC
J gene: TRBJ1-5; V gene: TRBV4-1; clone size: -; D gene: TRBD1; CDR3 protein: CASSPEQGQGHQPQHF; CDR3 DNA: TGCGCCAGCAGCCCCGAGCAGGGACAGGGGCATCAGCCCCAGCATTTT
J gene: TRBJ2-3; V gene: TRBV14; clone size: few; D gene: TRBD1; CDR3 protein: CASSPAGQGATQYF; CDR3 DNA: TGTGCCAGCAGCCCAGCGGGACAGGGGGCAACGCAGTATTTT
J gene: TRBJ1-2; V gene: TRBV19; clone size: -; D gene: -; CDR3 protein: CASSTLLGVNGYTF; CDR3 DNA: TGTGCCAGTAGTACCTTGTTGGGCGTCAATGGCTACACCTTC
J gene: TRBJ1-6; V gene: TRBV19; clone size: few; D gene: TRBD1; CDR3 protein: CASSIGTGIYNSPLHF; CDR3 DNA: TGTGCCAGTAGTATAGGGACAGGGATCTATAATTCACCCCTCCACTTT
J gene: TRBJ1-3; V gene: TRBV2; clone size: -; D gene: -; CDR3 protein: CASSVRGSGNTIYF; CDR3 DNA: TGTGCCAGCAGTGTAAGAGGGTCTGGAAACACCATATATTTT
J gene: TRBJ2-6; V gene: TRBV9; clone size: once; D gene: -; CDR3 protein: CASRGVSGANVLTF; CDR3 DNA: TGTGCCAGCAGAGGGGTTTCTGGGGCCAACGTCCTGACTTTC
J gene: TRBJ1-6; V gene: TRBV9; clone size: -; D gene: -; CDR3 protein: CASSVGADNSPLHF; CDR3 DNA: TGTGCCAGCAGCGTAGGGGCAGATAATTCACCCCTCCACTTT
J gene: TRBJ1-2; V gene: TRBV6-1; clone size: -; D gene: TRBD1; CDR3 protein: CASEASGGLIYGYTF; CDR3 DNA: TGTGCCAGCGAAGCCTCAGGGGGCCTTATCTATGGCTACACCTTC
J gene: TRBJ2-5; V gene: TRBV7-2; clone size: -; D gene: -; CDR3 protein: CASSLWAVEETQYF; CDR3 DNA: TGTGCCAGCAGCTTGTGGGCCGTCGAGGAGACCCAGTACTTC
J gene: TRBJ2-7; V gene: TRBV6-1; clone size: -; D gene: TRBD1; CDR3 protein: CASNRQGRNYEQYF; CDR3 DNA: TGTGCCAGCAATAGACAGGGGAGGAACTACGAGCAGTACTTC
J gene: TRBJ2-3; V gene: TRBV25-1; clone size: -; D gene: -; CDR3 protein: CASNQGAADTQYF; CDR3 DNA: TGTGCCAGCAATCAAGGCGCGGCAGATACGCAGTATTTT
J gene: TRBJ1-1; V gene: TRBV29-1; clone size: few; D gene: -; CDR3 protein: CSVEGANTEAFF; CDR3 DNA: TGCAGCGTTGAGGGGGCGAACACTGAAGCTTTCTTT
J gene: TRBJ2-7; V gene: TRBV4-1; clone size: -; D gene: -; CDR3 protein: CASATGTGVYEQYF; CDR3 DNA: TGCGCCAGCGCCACCGGGACTGGGGTCTACGAGCAGTACTTC
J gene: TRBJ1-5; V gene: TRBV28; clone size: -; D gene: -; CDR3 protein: CASRWENQPQHF; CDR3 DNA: TGTGCCAGCAGGTGGGAGAATCAGCCCCAGCATTTT
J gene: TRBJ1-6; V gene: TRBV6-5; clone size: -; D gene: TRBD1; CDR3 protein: CASSRDRGHNSPLHF; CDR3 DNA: TGTGCCAGTTCCCGGGACAGGGGACATAATTCACCCCTCCACTTT
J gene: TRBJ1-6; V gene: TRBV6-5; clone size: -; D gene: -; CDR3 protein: CASSLQVPVRTLHF; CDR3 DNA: TGTGCCAGCAGTTTACAGGTCCCTGTTCGGACCCTCCACTTT
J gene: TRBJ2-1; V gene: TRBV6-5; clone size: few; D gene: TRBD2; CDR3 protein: CASRISGGDYNEQFF; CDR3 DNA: TGTGCCAGCAGGATTAGCGGGGGGGATTACAATGAGCAGTTCTTC
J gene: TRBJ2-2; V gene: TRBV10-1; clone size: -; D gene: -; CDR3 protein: CASSPGTGELFF; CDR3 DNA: TGCGCCAGCAGTCCCGGCACCGGGGAGCTGTTTTTT
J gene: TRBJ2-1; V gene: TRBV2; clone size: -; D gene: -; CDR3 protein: CASRRQKEGEQFF; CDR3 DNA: TGTGCCAGCAGAAGGCAAAAGGAGGGTGAGCAGTTCTTC
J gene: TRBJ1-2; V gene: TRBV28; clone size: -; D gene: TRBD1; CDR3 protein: CASSSQTGYSYGYTF; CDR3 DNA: TGTGCCAGCAGTTCTCAGACAGGGTATAGCTATGGCTACACCTTC
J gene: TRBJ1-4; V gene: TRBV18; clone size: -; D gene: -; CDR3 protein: CASSPYAGMGEKLFF; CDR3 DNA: TGTGCCAGCTCACCTTACGCAGGGATGGGCGAAAAACTGTTTTTT
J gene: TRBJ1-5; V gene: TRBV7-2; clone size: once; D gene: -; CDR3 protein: CASSLGGRGNQPQHF; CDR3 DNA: TGTGCCAGCAGCTTAGGGGGCAGGGGTAATCAGCCCCAGCATTTT
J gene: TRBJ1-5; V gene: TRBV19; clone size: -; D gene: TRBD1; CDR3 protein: CASSIDPGTVNRPQHF; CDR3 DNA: TGTGCCAGTAGTATAGATCCCGGGACAGTTAATCGGCCCCAGCATTTT
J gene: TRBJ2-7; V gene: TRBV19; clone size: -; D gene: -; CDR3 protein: CASSIGTASYEQYF; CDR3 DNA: TGTGCCAGTAGTATAGGGACAGCGTCCTACGAGCAGTACTTC
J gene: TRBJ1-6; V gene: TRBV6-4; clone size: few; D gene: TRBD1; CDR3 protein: CASSDPRTGGDSYNSPLHF; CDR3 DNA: TGTGCCAGCAGTGACCCCCGGACAGGGGGGGACTCCTATAATTCACCCCTCCACTTT
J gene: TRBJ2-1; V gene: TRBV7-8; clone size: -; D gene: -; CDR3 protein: CASSLAFGADNEQFF; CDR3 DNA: TGTGCCAGCAGCTTAGCCTTTGGGGCAGACAATGAGCAGTTCTTC
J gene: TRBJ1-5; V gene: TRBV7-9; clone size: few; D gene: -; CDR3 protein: CASSSQARQPQHF; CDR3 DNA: TGTGCCAGCAGCTCTCAGGCGCGTCAGCCCCAGCATTTT
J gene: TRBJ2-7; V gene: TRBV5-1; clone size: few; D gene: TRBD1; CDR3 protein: CASRRDSLYYEQYF; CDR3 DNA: TGCGCCAGCAGGAGGGACAGCCTCTACTACGAGCAGTACTTC
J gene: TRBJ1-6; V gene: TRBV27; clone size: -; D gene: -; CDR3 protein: CASIGSPLHF; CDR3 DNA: TGTGCCAGCATCGGTTCACCCCTCCACTTT
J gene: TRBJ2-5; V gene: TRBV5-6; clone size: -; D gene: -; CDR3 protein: CASSLVFSAETQYF; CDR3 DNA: TGTGCCAGCAGCTTGGTATTTAGTGCAGAGACCCAGTACTTC
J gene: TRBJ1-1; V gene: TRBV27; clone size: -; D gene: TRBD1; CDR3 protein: CASRVDRSATEAFF; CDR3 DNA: TGTGCCAGCAGGGTGGACAGGAGTGCCACTGAAGCTTTCTTT
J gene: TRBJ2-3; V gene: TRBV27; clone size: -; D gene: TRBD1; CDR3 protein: CASSDRGGVGNTQYF; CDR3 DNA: TGTGCCAGCAGTGACAGGGGAGGCGTAGGTAATACGCAGTATTTT
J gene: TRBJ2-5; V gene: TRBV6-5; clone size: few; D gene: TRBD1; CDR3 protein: CASRGTGTPEETQYF; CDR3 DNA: TGTGCCAGCAGGGGGACAGGGACCCCCGAAGAGACCCAGTACTTC
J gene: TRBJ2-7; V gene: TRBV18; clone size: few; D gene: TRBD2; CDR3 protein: CASSPLTSGGQEQYF; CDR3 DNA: TGTGCCAGCTCACCACTGACTAGCGGGGGGCAGGAGCAGTACTTC
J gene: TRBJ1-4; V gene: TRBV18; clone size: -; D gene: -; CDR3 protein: CASSTTATHEKLFF; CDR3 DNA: TGTGCCAGCTCGACGACAGCCACGCATGAAAAACTGTTTTTT
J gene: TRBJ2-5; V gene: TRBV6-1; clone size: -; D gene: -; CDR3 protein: CASSAPLWGGETQYF; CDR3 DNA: TGTGCCAGCAGTGCACCTCTATGGGGCGGAGAGACCCAGTACTTC
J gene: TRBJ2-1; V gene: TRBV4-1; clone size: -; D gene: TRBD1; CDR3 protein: CASSSYRGLVYGQFF; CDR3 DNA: TGCGCCAGCAGCTCCTACAGGGGGCTAGTGTATGGGCAGTTCTTC
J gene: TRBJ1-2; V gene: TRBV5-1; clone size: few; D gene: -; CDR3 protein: CASSLATDYGYTF; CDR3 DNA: TGCGCCAGCAGCTTGGCCACGGACTATGGCTACACCTTC
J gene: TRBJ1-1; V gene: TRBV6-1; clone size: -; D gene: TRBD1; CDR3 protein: CASSGGGTGNTEAFF; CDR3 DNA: TGTGCCAGCAGTGGAGGGGGGACAGGGAACACTGAAGCTTTCTTT
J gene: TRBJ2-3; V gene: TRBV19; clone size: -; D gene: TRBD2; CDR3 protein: CASRDSGGITDTQYF; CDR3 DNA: TGTGCCAGTAGGGACAGCGGGGGGATCACAGATACGCAGTATTTT
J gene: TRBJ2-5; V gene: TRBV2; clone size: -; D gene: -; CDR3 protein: CASSGGSLTQYF; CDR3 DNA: TGTGCCAGCTCAGGAGGCAGTTTGACCCAGTACTTC
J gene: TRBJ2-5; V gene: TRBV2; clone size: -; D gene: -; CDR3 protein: CASSGAVIGLTRQETQYF; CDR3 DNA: TGTGCCAGCAGTGGGGCGGTAATTGGACTTACAAGACAAGAGACCCAGTACTTC
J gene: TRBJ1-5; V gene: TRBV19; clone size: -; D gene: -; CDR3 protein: CASSMVPQRGNQPQHF; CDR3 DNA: TGTGCCAGTAGTATGGTCCCCCAGAGGGGCAATCAGCCCCAGCATTTT
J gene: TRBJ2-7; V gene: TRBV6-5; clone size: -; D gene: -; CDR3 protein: CASSYSRRSYEQYF; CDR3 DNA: TGTGCCAGCAGTTACTCGCGGAGGTCCTACGAGCAGTACTTC
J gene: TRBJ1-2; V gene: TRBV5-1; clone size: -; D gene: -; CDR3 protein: CASSLDINYGYTF; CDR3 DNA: TGCGCCAGCAGCTTGGACATCAACTATGGCTACACCTTC
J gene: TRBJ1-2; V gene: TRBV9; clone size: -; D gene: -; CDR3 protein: CASSVDHRDYGYTF; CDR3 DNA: TGTGCCAGCAGCGTAGATCACAGGGACTATGGCTACACCTTC
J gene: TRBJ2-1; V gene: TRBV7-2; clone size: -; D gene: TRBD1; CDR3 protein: CASSLSFGRVRGRWSEQFF; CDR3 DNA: TGTGCCAGCAGCTTAAGCTTCGGGCGGGTCAGGGGGCGGTGGAGTGAGCAGTTCTTC
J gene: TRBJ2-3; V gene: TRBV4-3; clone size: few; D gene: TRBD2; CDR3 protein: CASSRQTSGGVADTQYF; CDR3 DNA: TGCGCCAGCAGCCGCCAGACTAGCGGGGGGGTGGCAGATACGCAGTATTTT
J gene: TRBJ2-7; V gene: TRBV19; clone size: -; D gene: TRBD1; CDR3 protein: CASSIAGQGPYEQYF; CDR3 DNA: TGTGCCAGTAGTATAGCGGGACAGGGACCCTACGAGCAGTACTTC